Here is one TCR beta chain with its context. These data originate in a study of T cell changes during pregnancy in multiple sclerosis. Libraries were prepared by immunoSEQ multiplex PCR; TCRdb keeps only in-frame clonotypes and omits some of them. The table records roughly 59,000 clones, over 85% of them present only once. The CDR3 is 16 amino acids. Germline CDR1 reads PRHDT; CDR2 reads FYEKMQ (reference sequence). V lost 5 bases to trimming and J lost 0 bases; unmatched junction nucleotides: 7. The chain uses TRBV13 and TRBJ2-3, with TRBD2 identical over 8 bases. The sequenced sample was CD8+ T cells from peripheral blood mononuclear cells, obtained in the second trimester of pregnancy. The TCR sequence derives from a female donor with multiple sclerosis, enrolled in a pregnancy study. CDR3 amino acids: CASSPPAGESTDTQYF. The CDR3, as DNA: TGTGCCAGCAGCCCGCCAGCGGGGGAAAGCACAGATACGCAGTATTTT.